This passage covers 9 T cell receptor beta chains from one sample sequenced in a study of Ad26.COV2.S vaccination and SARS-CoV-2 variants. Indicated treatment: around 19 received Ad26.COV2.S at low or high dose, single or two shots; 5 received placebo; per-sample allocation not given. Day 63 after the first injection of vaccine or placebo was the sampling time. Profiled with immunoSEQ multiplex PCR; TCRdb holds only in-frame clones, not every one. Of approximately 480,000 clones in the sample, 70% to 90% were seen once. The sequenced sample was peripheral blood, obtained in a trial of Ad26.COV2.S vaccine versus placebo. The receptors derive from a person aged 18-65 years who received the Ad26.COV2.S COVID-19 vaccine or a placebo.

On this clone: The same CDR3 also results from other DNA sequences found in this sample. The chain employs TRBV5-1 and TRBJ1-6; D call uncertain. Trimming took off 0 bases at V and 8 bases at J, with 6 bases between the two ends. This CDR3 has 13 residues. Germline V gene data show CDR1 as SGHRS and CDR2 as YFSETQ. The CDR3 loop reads CASSLDSYSPLHF. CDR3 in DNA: TGCGCCAGCAGCTTGGACAGTTATTCACCCCTCCACTTT.

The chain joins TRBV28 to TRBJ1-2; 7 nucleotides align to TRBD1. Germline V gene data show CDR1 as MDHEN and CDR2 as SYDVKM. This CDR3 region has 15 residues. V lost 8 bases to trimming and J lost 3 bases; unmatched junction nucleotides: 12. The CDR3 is CASQLGDRADYGYTF. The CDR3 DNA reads TGTGCCAGCCAGCTAGGCGACAGGGCTGACTATGGCTACACCTTC.

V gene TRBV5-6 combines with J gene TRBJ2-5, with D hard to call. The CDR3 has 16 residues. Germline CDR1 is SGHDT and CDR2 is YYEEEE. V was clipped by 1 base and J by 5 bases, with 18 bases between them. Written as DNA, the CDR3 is TGTGCCAGCAGCTTGCAAATCGACCGACGTTTCGAGACCCAGTACTTC. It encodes CASSLQIDRRFETQYF.

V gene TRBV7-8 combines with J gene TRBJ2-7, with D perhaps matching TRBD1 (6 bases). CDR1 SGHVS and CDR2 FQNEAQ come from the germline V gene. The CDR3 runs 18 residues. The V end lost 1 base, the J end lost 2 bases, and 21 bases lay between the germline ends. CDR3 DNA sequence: TGTGCCAGCAGCTTAGAACACGCCGGGACACCTTTTCCCTACGAGCAGTACTTC. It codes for CASSLEHAGTPFPYEQYF.

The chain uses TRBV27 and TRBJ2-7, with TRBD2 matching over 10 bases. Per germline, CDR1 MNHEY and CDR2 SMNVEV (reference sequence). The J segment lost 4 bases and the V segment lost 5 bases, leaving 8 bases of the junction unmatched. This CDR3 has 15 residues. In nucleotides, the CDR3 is TGTGCCAGCAGTCCTCTAGCGGGAGTTAGTTACGAGCAGTACTTC. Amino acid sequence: CASSPLAGVSYEQYF.

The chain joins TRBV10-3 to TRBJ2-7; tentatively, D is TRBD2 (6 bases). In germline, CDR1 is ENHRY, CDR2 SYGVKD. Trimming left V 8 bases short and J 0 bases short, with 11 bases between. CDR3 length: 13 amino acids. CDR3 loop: CAIGPGDSYEQYF. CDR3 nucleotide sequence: TGTGCCATCGGTCCGGGAGACTCCTACGAGCAGTACTTC.

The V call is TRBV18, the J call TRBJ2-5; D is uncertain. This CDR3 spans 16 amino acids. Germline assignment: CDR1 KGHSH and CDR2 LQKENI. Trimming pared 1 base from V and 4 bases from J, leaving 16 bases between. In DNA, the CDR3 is TGTGCCAGCTCACCACTTTTCCAGGCCCATGGAGAGACCCAGTACTTC. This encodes CASSPLFQAHGETQYF.

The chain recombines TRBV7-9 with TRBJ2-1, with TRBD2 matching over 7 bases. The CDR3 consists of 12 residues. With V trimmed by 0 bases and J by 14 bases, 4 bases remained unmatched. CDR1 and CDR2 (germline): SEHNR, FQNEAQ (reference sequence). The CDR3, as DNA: TGTGCCAGCAGCTTAGCGGCTAGCGGTGAGTTCTTC. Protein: CASSLAASGEFF.

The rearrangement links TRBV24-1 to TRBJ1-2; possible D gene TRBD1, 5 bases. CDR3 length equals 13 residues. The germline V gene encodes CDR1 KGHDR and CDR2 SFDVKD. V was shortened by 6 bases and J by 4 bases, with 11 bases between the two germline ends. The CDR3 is CATSPRVGYGYTF. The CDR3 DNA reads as TGTGCCACCAGTCCCAGGGTGGGCTATGGCTACACCTTC.